This T cell receptor (beta chain) was found in a study of identical twins. This clonotype was observed a few times. TCRdb reprocessed the 5' RACE reads with MiXCR, giving one entry per CDR3 protein. The data contain about 890,000 distinct CDR3 sequences, 10% to 15% of them seen just once; the ten biggest clones take up roughly 1.6%. Germline CDR1 reads SGHRS; CDR2 reads YFSETQ. J was trimmed by 7 bases and V by 4 bases; bases with no gene match: 13. This CDR3 comprises 15 residues. These sequences were also reported in another study, on yellow fever vaccine responses in identical twins.

The sequence came from a woman under 30 in good health. V usage is TRBV5-1 and J usage is TRBJ1-1; 7 positions match TRBD1. The sample was PBMCs. The CDR3 nucleotides are TGCGCCAGCAGCCTAACGGGGGACAGAGTTTATGAAGCTTTCTTT. Its protein is CASSLTGDRVYEAFF.